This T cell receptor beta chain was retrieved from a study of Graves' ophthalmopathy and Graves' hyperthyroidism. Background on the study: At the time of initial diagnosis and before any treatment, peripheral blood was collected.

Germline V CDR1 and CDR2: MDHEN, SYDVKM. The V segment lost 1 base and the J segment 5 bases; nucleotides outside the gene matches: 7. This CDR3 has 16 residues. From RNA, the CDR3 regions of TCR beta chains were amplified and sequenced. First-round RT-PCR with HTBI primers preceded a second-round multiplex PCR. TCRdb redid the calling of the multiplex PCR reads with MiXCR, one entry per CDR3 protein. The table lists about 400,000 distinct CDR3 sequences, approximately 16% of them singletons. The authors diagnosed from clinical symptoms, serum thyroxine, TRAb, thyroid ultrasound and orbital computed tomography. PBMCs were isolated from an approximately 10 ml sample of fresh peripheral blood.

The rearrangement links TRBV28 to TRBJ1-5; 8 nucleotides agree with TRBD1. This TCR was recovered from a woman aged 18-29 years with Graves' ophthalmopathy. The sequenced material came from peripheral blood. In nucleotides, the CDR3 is TGTGCCAGCAGTTTATTTACAGGGGGGACCTATCAGCCCCAGCATTTT. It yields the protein CASSLFTGGTYQPQHF.